This T cell receptor beta chain was retrieved from a study of T cells in localized non-small cell lung cancer. Sequencing used immunoSEQ multiplex PCR; TCRdb keeps in-frame clones, though not all of them. The table lists under 2,500 clones, roughly a third of them singletons. Germline V gene data show CDR1 as LNHDA and CDR2 as SQIVND (reference sequence). The length of the CDR3 is 14 residues. J was trimmed by 2 bases and V by 3 bases; bases with no gene match: 2. V is TRBV19 and J is TRBJ2-7, with TRBD2 identical over 9 bases. The sequenced sample was lung tumor tissue, obtained before any cancer treatment. The TCR originated in a female donor aged 60 or older with stage I lung adenocarcinoma. This CDR3 reads CASSMAGGPYEQYF. CDR3 DNA sequence: TGTGCCAGTAGTATGGCGGGGGGGCCCTACGAGCAGTACTTC.